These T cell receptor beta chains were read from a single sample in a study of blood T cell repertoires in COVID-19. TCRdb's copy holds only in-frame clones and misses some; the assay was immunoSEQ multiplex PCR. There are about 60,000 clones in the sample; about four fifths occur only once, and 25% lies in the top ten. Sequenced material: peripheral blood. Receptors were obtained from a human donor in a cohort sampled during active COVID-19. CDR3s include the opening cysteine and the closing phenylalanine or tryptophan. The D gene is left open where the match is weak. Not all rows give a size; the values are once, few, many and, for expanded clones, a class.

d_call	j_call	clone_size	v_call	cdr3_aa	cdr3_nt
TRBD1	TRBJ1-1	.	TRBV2	CASTHRGRRTEAFF	TGTGCCAGCACGCACAGGGGGCGGCGGACTGAAGCTTTCTTT
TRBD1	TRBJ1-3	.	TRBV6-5	CASSYGQGSNTIYF	TGTGCCAGCAGTTACGGACAGGGGTCAAACACCATATATTTT
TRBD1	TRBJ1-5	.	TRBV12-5	CASGGQGVQPQHF	TGTGCTAGTGGTGGACAGGGGGTTCAGCCCCAGCATTTT
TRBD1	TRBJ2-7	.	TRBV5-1	CASSLALDRGYEQYF	TGCGCCAGCAGCTTGGCTTTGGACAGGGGATACGAGCAGTACTTC
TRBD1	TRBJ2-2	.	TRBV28	CASSLPGQGNGELFF	TGTGCCAGCAGTTTACCGGGACAGGGGAACGGGGAGCTGTTTTTT
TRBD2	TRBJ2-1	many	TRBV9	CASSVALGGAYNEQFF	TGTGCCAGCAGCGTAGCCCTCGGGGGGGCATACAATGAGCAGTTCTTC
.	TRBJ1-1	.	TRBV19	CASSIVLGGEAFF	TGTGCCAGTAGTATAGTCCTGGGGGGTGAAGCTTTCTTT
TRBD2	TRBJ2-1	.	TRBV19	CASSTQTSGSNEQFF	TGTGCCAGTAGTACGCAGACTAGCGGGAGTAACGAGCAGTTCTTC
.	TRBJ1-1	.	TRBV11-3	CASTSGTNTEAFF	TGTGCCAGCACTTCCGGGACAAACACTGAAGCTTTCTTT
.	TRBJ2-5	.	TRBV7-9	CASSLNAEETQYF	TGTGCCAGCAGCTTAAATGCGGAAGAGACCCAGTACTTC
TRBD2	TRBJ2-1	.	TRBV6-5	CASTDSGSVDEQFF	TGTGCCAGCACCGACAGCGGGAGCGTAGATGAGCAGTTCTTC
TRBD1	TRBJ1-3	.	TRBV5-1	CASSLVGQVGNTIYF	TGCGCCAGCAGCTTGGTTGGACAGGTCGGAAACACCATATATTTT
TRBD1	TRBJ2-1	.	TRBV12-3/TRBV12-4	CASRLGTVNEQFF	TGTGCCAGCAGACTCGGGACAGTCAATGAGCAGTTCTTC
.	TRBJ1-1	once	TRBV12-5	CASGQDRRTEAFF	TGTGCTAGTGGACAGGACAGACGGACTGAAGCTTTCTTT
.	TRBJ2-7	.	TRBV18	CASSVSASYEQYF	TGTGCCAGCTCCGTTAGCGCTTCCTACGAGCAGTACTTC
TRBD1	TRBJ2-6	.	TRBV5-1	CASSSGTGAGANVLTF	TGCGCCAGCAGCTCCGGGACAGGGGCTGGGGCCAACGTCCTGACTTTC
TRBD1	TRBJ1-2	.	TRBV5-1	CASSWGAGTGGFGYTF	TGCGCCAGCAGCTGGGGTGCCGGGACAGGGGGCTTTGGCTACACCTTC
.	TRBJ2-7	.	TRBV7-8	CASSQRTSPPYEQYF	TGTGCCAGCAGCCAAAGGACTTCTCCCCCCTACGAGCAGTACTTC
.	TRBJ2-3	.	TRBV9	CASSPLQGRVADTQYF	TGTGCCAGCAGCCCTCTGCAGGGGAGGGTTGCAGATACGCAGTATTTT
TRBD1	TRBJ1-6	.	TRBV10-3	CAISESDRVNSPLHF	TGTGCCATCAGTGAGTCCGACAGGGTTAATTCACCCCTCCACTTT
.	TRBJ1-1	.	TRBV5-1	CASSPQPGAGAEAFF	TGCGCCAGCAGCCCCCAGCCGGGAGCGGGCGCTGAAGCTTTCTTT
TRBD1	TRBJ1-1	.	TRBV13	CASNMRGQGAYHTEAFF	TGTGCCAGCAACATGCGGGGGCAGGGGGCATATCACACTGAAGCTTTCTTT